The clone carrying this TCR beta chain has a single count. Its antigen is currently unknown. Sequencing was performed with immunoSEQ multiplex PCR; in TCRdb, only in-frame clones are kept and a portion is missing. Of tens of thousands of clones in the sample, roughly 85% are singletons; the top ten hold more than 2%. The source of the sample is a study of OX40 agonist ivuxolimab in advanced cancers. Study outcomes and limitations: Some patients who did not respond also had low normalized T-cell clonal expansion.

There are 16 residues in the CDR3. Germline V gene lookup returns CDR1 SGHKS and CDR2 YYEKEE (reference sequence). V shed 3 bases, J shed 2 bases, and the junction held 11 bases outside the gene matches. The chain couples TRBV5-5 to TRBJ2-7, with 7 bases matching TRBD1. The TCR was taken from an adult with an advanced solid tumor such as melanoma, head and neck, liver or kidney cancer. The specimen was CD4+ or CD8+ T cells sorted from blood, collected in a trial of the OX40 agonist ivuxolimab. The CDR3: CASSSWPGTAAYEQYF. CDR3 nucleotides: TGTGCCAGCAGCTCGTGGCCAGGGACAGCCGCCTACGAGCAGTACTTC.